A selection of T cell receptor beta chains follows, all from one sample in a study of blood T cell repertoires in COVID-19. Assay: immunoSEQ multiplex PCR; the TCRdb copy retains only in-frame clones and omits some. The sample records 65,000 to 90,000 clones, approximately 79% being singletons. Sequencing was done on a sample of peripheral blood. The receptor set was obtained from a man between 65 and 79 years old with active or convalescent COVID-19. Both conserved end residues are part of each CDR3. A D gene is named only where the DNA matches it firmly. Size tells how often a clone was seen (once, few, many) or the class of an expanded clone, and some rows leave it out.

CDR3nt: TGTGCCAGCAGCAACGCGGGCCAAGAGACCCAGTACTTC; CDR3aa: CASSNAGQETQYF; abundance: NA; j_gene: TRBJ2-5; d_gene: NA; v_gene: TRBV5-6; len: 13
CDR3nt: TGTGCCAGCAGCACCCGCCCGGGGGAGGGAACTGAAGCTTTCTTT; CDR3aa: CASSTRPGEGTEAFF; abundance: NA; j_gene: TRBJ1-1; d_gene: NA; v_gene: TRBV7-6; len: 15
CDR3nt: TGTGCCAGCAGCCTCTTGCTAGCGGGGGGGCCAGGGGATACGCAGTATTTT; CDR3aa: CASSLLLAGGPGDTQYF; abundance: NA; j_gene: TRBJ2-3; d_gene: TRBD2; v_gene: TRBV14; len: 17
CDR3nt: TGTGCCAGCAGTTTGGGGGGGCTGTTCTACGGCTACACCTTC; CDR3aa: CASSLGGLFYGYTF; abundance: NA; j_gene: TRBJ1-2; d_gene: NA; v_gene: TRBV27; len: 14
CDR3nt: TGTGCCAGCAGCTTAGGTACAGGGGGCATGTACGAGCAGTACTTC; CDR3aa: CASSLGTGGMYEQYF; abundance: many; j_gene: TRBJ2-7; d_gene: TRBD1; v_gene: TRBV7-9; len: 15
CDR3nt: TGTGCCACCAGCAGAGATCCAGCGGGGGGCACAGATACGCAGTATTTT; CDR3aa: CATSRDPAGGTDTQYF; abundance: NA; j_gene: TRBJ2-3; d_gene: TRBD2; v_gene: TRBV15; len: 16
CDR3nt: TGTGCCATCAGTCCACGACAGGGAGAGAAACCCCAGCATTTT; CDR3aa: CAISPRQGEKPQHF; abundance: once; j_gene: TRBJ1-5; d_gene: TRBD1; v_gene: TRBV10-3; len: 14
CDR3nt: TGTGCCACCACAGGGGGCGCCGGAAGAAATGAGCAGTTCTTC; CDR3aa: CATTGGAGRNEQFF; abundance: NA; j_gene: TRBJ2-1; d_gene: TRBD1; v_gene: TRBV24-1; len: 14
CDR3nt: TGTGCCAGCAGCTTAGGAGGTAGACTAATGCAAGAGACCCAGTACTTC; CDR3aa: CASSLGGRLMQETQYF; abundance: NA; j_gene: TRBJ2-5; d_gene: NA; v_gene: TRBV7-9; len: 16
CDR3nt: TGCGCCAGCAGCGGCCGGACAGCCACCGGGGAGCTGTTTTTT; CDR3aa: CASSGRTATGELFF; abundance: NA; j_gene: TRBJ2-2; d_gene: NA; v_gene: TRBV5-1; len: 14
CDR3nt: TGCGCCAGCAGCACGGGACAGGGCGCCTACAATGAGCAGTTCTTC; CDR3aa: CASSTGQGAYNEQFF; abundance: NA; j_gene: TRBJ2-1; d_gene: TRBD1; v_gene: TRBV5-1; len: 15
CDR3nt: TGCGCCAGCAGCTCGGGGTTAGCGAACACTGAAGCTTTCTTT; CDR3aa: CASSSGLANTEAFF; abundance: NA; j_gene: TRBJ1-1; d_gene: NA; v_gene: TRBV4-1; len: 14
CDR3nt: TGTGCCAGCACCCGGGATGCTAATGAAAAACTGTTTTTT; CDR3aa: CASTRDANEKLFF; abundance: NA; j_gene: TRBJ1-4; d_gene: NA; v_gene: TRBV6-6; len: 13
CDR3nt: TGTGCCAGCGGGAGACGACAGGGCCCTTTCGGTGGCTACACCTTC; CDR3aa: CASGRRQGPFGGYTF; abundance: few; j_gene: TRBJ1-2; d_gene: TRBD1; v_gene: TRBV2; len: 15
CDR3nt: TGTGCCATCAGTGAGGGACAGGGCTTGGTTTATGGCTACACCTTC; CDR3aa: CAISEGQGLVYGYTF; abundance: NA; j_gene: TRBJ1-2; d_gene: TRBD1; v_gene: TRBV10-3; len: 15
CDR3nt: TGTGCCAGCAGTTTACAGTCGGGGGGAACCCGCTACGAGCAGTACTTC; CDR3aa: CASSLQSGGTRYEQYF; abundance: NA; j_gene: TRBJ2-7; d_gene: TRBD2; v_gene: TRBV27; len: 16
CDR3nt: TGTGCCAGCAGCTTAATTGGGGCAGGGAACACTGAAGCTTTCTTT; CDR3aa: CASSLIGAGNTEAFF; abundance: NA; j_gene: TRBJ1-1; d_gene: NA; v_gene: TRBV7-9; len: 15
CDR3nt: TGTGCTAGTGGCCCTCGAGGGACAGGGACATACGAGCAGTACTTC; CDR3aa: CASGPRGTGTYEQYF; abundance: NA; j_gene: TRBJ2-7; d_gene: TRBD1; v_gene: TRBV12-5; len: 15
CDR3nt: TGCAGCGTCACTAGGGGGGGGCGGGCTCGGCAGTATTTT; CDR3aa: CSVTRGGRARQYF; abundance: NA; j_gene: TRBJ2-3; d_gene: NA; v_gene: TRBV29-1; len: 13
CDR3nt: TGTGCCATCAAGGAGGGGACAGGATTTTCCTCTGGAAACACCATATATTTT; CDR3aa: CAIKEGTGFSSGNTIYF; abundance: NA; j_gene: TRBJ1-3; d_gene: TRBD1; v_gene: TRBV10-3; len: 17
CDR3nt: TGTGCCAGCACCACTATGGGGGGGACAGCTTTCTTT; CDR3aa: CASTTMGGTAFF; abundance: NA; j_gene: TRBJ1-1; d_gene: NA; v_gene: TRBV6-5; len: 12
CDR3nt: TGTGCCAGCAGTGTAGGCCTCACTCGGAGCTACGAGCAGTACTTC; CDR3aa: CASSVGLTRSYEQYF; abundance: NA; j_gene: TRBJ2-7; d_gene: NA; v_gene: TRBV6-4; len: 15
CDR3nt: TGCAGCGTGGCGTCCCGGAGTACCAATGGGCAGTTCTTC; CDR3aa: CSVASRSTNGQFF; abundance: NA; j_gene: TRBJ2-1; d_gene: NA; v_gene: TRBV29-1; len: 13
CDR3nt: TGTGCCAGCAGCCACCGACTGCTCTCTGGAAACACCATATATTTT; CDR3aa: CASSHRLLSGNTIYF; abundance: NA; j_gene: TRBJ1-3; d_gene: NA; v_gene: TRBV3-1/TRBV3-2; len: 15
CDR3nt: TGCGCCAGCAGCTTGGGGCTAGCGGGAGGGAATGAGCAGTTCTTC; CDR3aa: CASSLGLAGGNEQFF; abundance: NA; j_gene: TRBJ2-1; d_gene: TRBD2; v_gene: TRBV5-1; len: 15
CDR3nt: TGCGCCAGCAGGACCGACAGCGCAGTTAATTCACCCCTCCACTTT; CDR3aa: CASRTDSAVNSPLHF; abundance: NA; j_gene: TRBJ1-6; d_gene: NA; v_gene: TRBV5-1; len: 15
CDR3nt: TGTGCCAGCAGCCAAGAACAAGGTAGCGTTCTAGGTGAAAAACTGTTTTTT; CDR3aa: CASSQEQGSVLGEKLFF; abundance: few; j_gene: TRBJ1-4; d_gene: NA; v_gene: TRBV4-2; len: 17
CDR3nt: TGTGCCAGCAGCTTACGGAGGAAACCTAGGGATACTGAGCAGTTCTTC; CDR3aa: CASSLRRKPRDTEQFF; abundance: once; j_gene: TRBJ2-1; d_gene: NA; v_gene: TRBV7-2; len: 16
CDR3nt: TGTGCCAGCACCAGGAGGGCATTAGCGACCCAGTACTTC; CDR3aa: CASTRRALATQYF; abundance: few; j_gene: TRBJ2-5; d_gene: NA; v_gene: TRBV12-3/TRBV12-4; len: 13
CDR3nt: TGTGCCAGCAGCTTGGTCCGTGACACCAACTATGGCTACACCTTC; CDR3aa: CASSLVRDTNYGYTF; abundance: NA; j_gene: TRBJ1-2; d_gene: NA; v_gene: TRBV5-4; len: 15
CDR3nt: TGTGCCAGCAGCTTAGGGACAACATTTGAGGACAATTCACCCCTCCACTTT; CDR3aa: CASSLGTTFEDNSPLHF; abundance: few; j_gene: TRBJ1-6; d_gene: NA; v_gene: TRBV7-9; len: 17
CDR3nt: TGTGCCAGCAGTGAAAGGGCAGGGGGCGGCAATCAGCCCCAGCATTTT; CDR3aa: CASSERAGGGNQPQHF; abundance: NA; j_gene: TRBJ1-5; d_gene: TRBD1; v_gene: TRBV2; len: 16
CDR3nt: TGTGCCAGCAGCTTGGGGCCGGGCTATAATTCACCCCTCCACTTT; CDR3aa: CASSLGPGYNSPLHF; abundance: NA; j_gene: TRBJ1-6; d_gene: NA; v_gene: TRBV5-6; len: 15
CDR3nt: TGTGCCAGCAGTGAGACAGGGCTGGGGGGAGGGCAGTACTTC; CDR3aa: CASSETGLGGGQYF; abundance: NA; j_gene: TRBJ2-7; d_gene: NA; v_gene: TRBV6-1; len: 14
CDR3nt: TGTGCCACCAGACAGGGGGCTGGCACTGAAGCTTTCTTT; CDR3aa: CATRQGAGTEAFF; abundance: once; j_gene: TRBJ1-1; d_gene: TRBD1; v_gene: TRBV24-1; len: 13
CDR3nt: TGTGCCAGCAGCGCGGGGTTTACCGGGGAGCTGTTTTTT; CDR3aa: CASSAGFTGELFF; abundance: once; j_gene: TRBJ2-2; d_gene: NA; v_gene: TRBV9; len: 13
CDR3nt: TGTGCCAGTAGGCCCGGGACAGGGGAAGTGCAGTACTTC; CDR3aa: CASRPGTGEVQYF; abundance: NA; j_gene: TRBJ2-7; d_gene: TRBD1; v_gene: TRBV19; len: 13
CDR3nt: TGCGCCAGCAGCCCAGGGGGGTACACAGATACGCAGTATTTT; CDR3aa: CASSPGGYTDTQYF; abundance: NA; j_gene: TRBJ2-3; d_gene: NA; v_gene: TRBV10-1; len: 14
CDR3nt: TGTGCCAGCAGTTCCGGGGGGGAAAGCTCCTACGAGCAGTACTTC; CDR3aa: CASSSGGESSYEQYF; abundance: NA; j_gene: TRBJ2-7; d_gene: TRBD2; v_gene: TRBV28; len: 15
CDR3nt: TGTGCCAGCAGCCAAGAACTTCCAGGGGGAAACACCATATATTTT; CDR3aa: CASSQELPGGNTIYF; abundance: NA; j_gene: TRBJ1-3; d_gene: NA; v_gene: TRBV14; len: 15
CDR3nt: TGTGCCAGCAGCGTCGGAGATGAGCAGTTCTTC; CDR3aa: CASSVGDEQFF; abundance: NA; j_gene: TRBJ2-1; d_gene: NA; v_gene: TRBV5-6; len: 11
CDR3nt: TGTACCACAGGGGGCCCCTACGAGCAGTACTTC; CDR3aa: CTTGGPYEQYF; abundance: medium-sized; j_gene: TRBJ2-7; d_gene: TRBD1; v_gene: TRBV28; len: 11
CDR3nt: TGTGCCAGTAGCTTACAGGGTTCGGGCTATGGCTACACCTTC; CDR3aa: CASSLQGSGYGYTF; abundance: NA; j_gene: TRBJ1-2; d_gene: NA; v_gene: TRBV19; len: 14
CDR3nt: TGCGCCAGCAGCTTTGGGGAGAGGCAAGAGACCCAGTACTTC; CDR3aa: CASSFGERQETQYF; abundance: NA; j_gene: TRBJ2-5; d_gene: NA; v_gene: TRBV5-1; len: 14
CDR3nt: TGTGCCAGCAGCCCTACCGGGACTAGCGGGGGGGCCGGAATATATTTT; CDR3aa: CASSPTGTSGGAGIYF; abundance: NA; j_gene: TRBJ2-3; d_gene: TRBD2; v_gene: TRBV11-2; len: 16
CDR3nt: TGTGCCAGCTCCACGCGGCCAACCCCCAGTAGAGCGGGCGGCAGGTACTTC; CDR3aa: CASSTRPTPSRAGGRYF; abundance: NA; j_gene: TRBJ2-7; d_gene: NA; v_gene: TRBV2; len: 17
CDR3nt: TGTGCCAGCGGGTCCAGGGTCACCGGGGAGCTGTTTTTT; CDR3aa: CASGSRVTGELFF; abundance: NA; j_gene: TRBJ2-2; d_gene: NA; v_gene: TRBV11-1; len: 13
CDR3nt: TGTGCCAGCAGGAACCCGGGGACAGGGGGCTATGGCTACACCTTC; CDR3aa: CASRNPGTGGYGYTF; abundance: NA; j_gene: TRBJ1-2; d_gene: TRBD1; v_gene: TRBV27; len: 15
CDR3nt: TGTGCCAGCAGCCGGGCCCTGGGCGCGAGCTCCTACGAGCAGTACTTC; CDR3aa: CASSRALGASSYEQYF; abundance: NA; j_gene: TRBJ2-7; d_gene: NA; v_gene: TRBV3-1/TRBV3-2; len: 16
CDR3nt: TGTGCCAGCAGCCCGCGCGGTGGGGGGGCCTACGAGCAGTACTTC; CDR3aa: CASSPRGGGAYEQYF; abundance: NA; j_gene: TRBJ2-7; d_gene: TRBD2; v_gene: TRBV13; len: 15
CDR3nt: TGTGCCAGCAGTGAAGCTCCTAGGCGGGAGACCCAGTACTTC; CDR3aa: CASSEAPRRETQYF; abundance: NA; j_gene: TRBJ2-5; d_gene: NA; v_gene: TRBV6-1; len: 14